One and the same sample provided the 14 T cell receptor beta chains below, sequenced in a study of blood T cell repertoires in COVID-19. Only in-frame clones appear in the TCRdb table, and some are missing; sequencing was by immunoSEQ multiplex PCR. The table shows 40,000 to 50,000 clones, with over 75% occurring only once. Sample: peripheral blood. The receptors shown here come from a woman aged 80 or over with acute or convalescent COVID-19.

V gene TRBV5-4 combines with J gene TRBJ1-6; no reliable D call. The CDR3 runs 14 residues. Germline V gives CDR1 SGHNT, CDR2 YYREEE (reference sequence). Trimming pared 1 base from V and 6 bases from J, leaving 8 bases between. CDR3 sequence: CASSLRDFNSPLHF. The DNA of the CDR3 is TGTGCCAGCAGCTTGAGAGACTTTAATTCACCCCTCCACTTT.

The V call is TRBV6-5, the J call TRBJ1-1; the match to TRBD1 covers 7 bases. Germline V gene lookup returns CDR1 MNHEY and CDR2 SVGAGI. V dropped 6 bases and J dropped 4; count of bases not matched to a gene: 5. The CDR3 contains 13 residues. The CDR3 nucleotides read TGTGCCAGCAGGGGGACAGCGGGCACTGAAGCTTTCTTT. Protein sequence: CASRGTAGTEAFF.

The CDR3 DNA is TGCAGCGGTTGGACAGGTAACACTGAAGCTTTCTTT. Protein: CSGWTGNTEAFF. V gene TRBV29-1 combines with J gene TRBJ1-1, with TRBD1 matching over 7 bases. Losses at the gene ends were 7 bases for V and 2 bases for J; bases not matched to a gene: 4. The CDR3 is 12 amino acids. Germline-derived CDR1 and CDR2 are SQVTM and ANQGSEA.

The chain joins TRBV7-9 to TRBJ1-1; 10 nucleotides align to TRBD1. The V gene's germline CDR1 is SEHNR and CDR2 FQNEAQ (reference sequence). With V trimmed by 7 bases and J by 3 bases, 8 bases remained unmatched. CDR3 size: 15 residues. The DNA for the CDR3 is TGTGCCAGCATCCAGAGACAGGGGGCGGACACTGAAGCTTTCTTT. Its translation is CASIQRQGADTEAFF.

The CDR3 is CASSLGTGDQPQHF. CDR3 nucleotide sequence: TGTGCCAGCAGTCTTGGGACAGGAGATCAGCCCCAGCATTTT. J is TRBJ1-5 and V is TRBV6-6; the match to TRBD1 covers 8 bases. Trimming at V came to 5 bases and at J to 5 bases, leaving 5 bases not matched to a gene. The CDR3 totals 14 residues. CDR1 and CDR2 (germline): MNHNY, SVGAGI (reference sequence).

The V gene is TRBV11-2, the J gene TRBJ1-2, with D possibly TRBD1 on 6 matching bases. This CDR3 has 14 residues. The germline CDR1 and CDR2 sequences are SGHAT and FQNNGV. Trimming shortened V by 3 bases and J by 0 bases, and 8 bases separated the two germline ends. CDR3 loop: CASSLTGANYGYTF. The CDR3 nucleotides read TGTGCCAGCAGCTTGACAGGCGCTAACTATGGCTACACCTTC.

The chain employs TRBV7-3 and TRBJ1-1; 7 nucleotides align to TRBD1. J gave up 1 base and V 5 bases, and 1 base lay outside the gene matches. This CDR3 is 13 amino acids long. Germline-derived CDR1 and CDR2 are SGHTA and FQGTGA. CDR3 amino acids: CASSRQGNTEAFF. The CDR3 DNA reads TGTGCCAGCAGCCGACAGGGGAACACTGAAGCTTTCTTT.

J is TRBJ1-1 and V is TRBV11-2; D gene unclear. CDR1 is SGHAT and CDR2 is FQNNGV in the germline V gene. There are 16 residues in the CDR3. Trimming cost V 0 bases and J 1 base, with 12 bases left between them. This chain's CDR3 is CASSLDWAGSNTEAFF. The CDR3 DNA is TGTGCCAGCAGCTTAGATTGGGCAGGATCGAACACTGAAGCTTTCTTT.

The sample holds one count of this clone. The chain recombines TRBV27 with TRBJ2-3, with D hard to call. The V end was cut by 5 bases, the J end by 1 base, with 10 bases between. The CDR3 loop spans 14 amino acids. In germline, CDR1 is MNHEY, CDR2 SMNVEV (reference sequence). DNA of the CDR3: TGTGCCAGCAGTCTATACATGGGCACAGATACGCAGTATTTT. Translated, it gives CASSLYMGTDTQYF.

The chain recombines TRBV11-2 with TRBJ1-5; D is perhaps TRBD1 (6 bases). Trimming removed 0 bases from V and 7 bases from J, with 13 bases in between. The CDR3 consists of 15 residues. Germline V gene data show CDR1 as SGHAT and CDR2 as FQNNGV. CDR3 sequence reads: CASSLDNRGGQPQHF. CDR3 bases: TGTGCCAGCAGCTTAGATAATAGAGGGGGACAGCCCCAGCATTTT.

The chain carries TRBV7-2 and TRBJ2-1; D is perhaps TRBD2 (7 bases). This CDR3 has 17 amino acids. Germline assignment: CDR1 SGHTA and CDR2 FQGNSA. V was trimmed by 4 bases and J by 0 bases, leaving 16 bases between them. The CDR3 sequence: CASSYSGGPSSYNEQFF. DNA of the CDR3: TGTGCCAGCAGCTACTCGGGGGGCCCTAGCTCCTACAATGAGCAGTTCTTC. Full variable domain (remainder filled in from reference TRBV7-2 and TRBJ2-1): GAGVSQSPSNKVTEKGKDVELRCDPISGHTALYWYRQSLGQGLEFLIYFQGNSAPDKSGLPSDRFSAERTGGSVSTLTIQRTQQEDSAVYLCASSYSGGPSSYNEQFFGPGTRLTVL.

V is TRBV5-1 and J is TRBJ1-2; tentatively, D is TRBD1 (6 bases). The CDR3 totals 14 residues. V lost 0 bases and J lost 0, with 6 bases in between. The germline V gene has CDR1 SGHRS and CDR2 YFSETQ. CDR3 nucleotides: TGCGCCAGCAGCTTGGGACAGGCTAACTATGGCTACACCTTC. Translation: CASSLGQANYGYTF.

The CDR3 DNA is TGCGCCAGCAGCTCGCCGCGACAGGGCGAAGAAGCTTTCTTT. Protein product: CASSSPRQGEEAFF. This chain uses TRBV5-1 with TRBJ1-1, with TRBD1 identical over 7 bases. CDR1 is SGHRS, CDR2 YFSETQ, per germline. V trimming: 3 bases; J trimming: 8 bases; junction bases outside the gene matches: 10. The CDR3 consists of 14 residues.

V and J are TRBV7-6 and TRBJ2-2, with a weak D call TRBD1 (6 bases). Germline-derived CDR1 and CDR2 are SGHVS and FNYEAQ. Trimming cost V 2 bases and J 0 bases, with 19 bases left between them. CDR3 length equals 19 residues. The CDR3 DNA reads as TGTGCCAGCAGCTTATTTGGACAGTGGGGGCTCGCGAACACCGGGGAGCTGTTTTTT. It encodes CASSLFGQWGLANTGELFF.